This TCR beta chain was identified during a study of sequential checkpoint blockade in melanoma. This table comes from immunoSEQ multiplex PCR, and its TCRdb copy is limited to in-frame clones, with some not included. Of 25,000 to 35,000 clones listed, 75% to 85% are singletons. Treatment noted: randomized to nivolumab then ipilimumab (arm A) or the reverse (arm B). V was trimmed by 4 bases and J by 2 bases, leaving 20 bases between them. This CDR3 is 18 amino acids long. The germline gives CDR1 MDHEN, CDR2 SYDVKM. Sample: CD8+ T cells sorted from blood (inferred from file names), taken from a patient given nivolumab and ipilimumab in sequence. The V and J genes are TRBV28 and TRBJ2-2, with a possible D match to TRBD1 (5 bases). The receptor's source is a human donor with melanoma. CDR3 in DNA: TGTGCCAGCAGTTCCTTCAACATCCCCGACAGAAACACCGGGGAGCTGTTTTTT. This sequence encodes CASSSFNIPDRNTGELFF.